This paragraph covers one TCR beta chain sequence. The sample belongs to a study of blood T cell repertoires in COVID-19. Study information: Material from acute and convalescent COVID-19 was sourced from the United States, Italy and Spain. In each case, the material was cDNA or gDNA derived from T cells, B-cell-depleted T cells, or PBMCs.

Clones were sequenced by immunoSEQ multiplex PCR, and TCRdb holds only the in-frame ones, with some missing. The table lists around 190,000 clones, 80% to 90% of them singletons. The germline V gene has CDR1 SGHDT and CDR2 YYEEEE. The CDR3 extends over 16 amino acids. V shed 5 bases, J shed 0 bases, and the junction held 7 bases outside the gene matches. Sequencing was done on a sample of peripheral blood. The source of this sequence is a man aged 50 to 60 with active or convalescent COVID-19. The chain employs TRBV5-6 and TRBJ2-1; TRBD1 agrees at 8 bases. The CDR3 sequence: CASRPRGPSSYNEQFF. The CDR3 DNA reads TGTGCCAGCAGACCCAGGGGGCCGAGCTCCTACAATGAGCAGTTCTTC. Full variable domain (missing parts from reference TRBV5-6 and TRBJ2-1): DAGVTQSPTHLIKTRGQQVTLRCSPKSGHDTVSWYQQALGQGPQFIFQYYEEEERQRGNFPDRFSGHQFPNYSSELNVNALLLGDSALYLCASRPRGPSSYNEQFFGPGTRLTVL.